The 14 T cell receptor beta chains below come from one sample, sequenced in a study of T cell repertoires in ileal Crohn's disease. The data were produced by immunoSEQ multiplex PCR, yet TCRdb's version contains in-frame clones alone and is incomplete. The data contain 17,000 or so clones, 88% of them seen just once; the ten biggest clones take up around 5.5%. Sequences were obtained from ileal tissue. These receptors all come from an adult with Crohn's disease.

CDR3 in amino acids: CASSPAGDSGNTIYF. The CDR3 coding sequence is TGTGCCAGCTCACCAGCAGGGGACTCTGGAAACACCATATATTTT. V is TRBV18 and J is TRBJ1-3; TRBD1 is a possible D gene (6 bases). The germline V gene encodes CDR1 KGHSH and CDR2 LQKENI. V gave up 2 bases and J gave up 0 bases, with 8 bases separating them. The length of the CDR3 is 15 residues.

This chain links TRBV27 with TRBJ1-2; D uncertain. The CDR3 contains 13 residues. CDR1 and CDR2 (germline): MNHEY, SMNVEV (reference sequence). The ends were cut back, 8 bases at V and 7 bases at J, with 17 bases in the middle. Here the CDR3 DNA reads TGTGCCAGCGGACTTCTTGGGGTTCGTGGCTACACCTTC. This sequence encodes CASGLLGVRGYTF.

CDR3 protein: CASSQTGVNTEAFF. The CDR3 DNA follows: TGTGCCAGTAGCCAAACGGGGGTCAACACTGAAGCTTTCTTT. The V and J genes are TRBV19 and TRBJ1-1; a weak D match, TRBD1 (5 bases). There are 14 residues in the CDR3. The germline V gene encodes CDR1 LNHDA and CDR2 SQIVND (reference sequence). The ends were cut back, 6 bases at V and 2 bases at J, with 13 bases in the middle.

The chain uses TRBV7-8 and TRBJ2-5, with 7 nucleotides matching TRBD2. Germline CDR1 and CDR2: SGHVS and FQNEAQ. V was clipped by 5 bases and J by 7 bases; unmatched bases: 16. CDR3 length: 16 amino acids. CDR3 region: CASSPTSSGPSLTQYF. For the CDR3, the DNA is TGTGCCAGCAGCCCGACGAGTAGCGGGCCATCGCTGACCCAGTACTTC. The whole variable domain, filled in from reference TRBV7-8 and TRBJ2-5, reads GAGVSQSPRYKVAKRGQDVALRCDPISGHVSLFWYQQALGQGPEFLTYFQNEAQLDKSGLPSDRFFAERPEGSVSTLKIQRTQQEDSAVYLCASSPTSSGPSLTQYFGPGTRLLVL.

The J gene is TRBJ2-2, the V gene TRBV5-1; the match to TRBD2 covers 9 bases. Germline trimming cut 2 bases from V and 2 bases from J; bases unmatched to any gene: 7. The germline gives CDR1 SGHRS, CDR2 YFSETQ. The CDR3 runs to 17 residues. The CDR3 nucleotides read TGCGCCAGCAGCTTTAGCGGGAGCGACCTTAACACCGGGGAGCTGTTTTTT. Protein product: CASSFSGSDLNTGELFF.

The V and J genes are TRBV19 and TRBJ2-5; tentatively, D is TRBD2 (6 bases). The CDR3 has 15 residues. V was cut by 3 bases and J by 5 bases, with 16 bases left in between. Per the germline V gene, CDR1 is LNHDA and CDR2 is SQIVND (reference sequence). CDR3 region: CASSIGLTVGETQYF. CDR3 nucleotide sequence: TGTGCCAGTAGTATCGGACTAACAGTGGGTGAGACCCAGTACTTC.

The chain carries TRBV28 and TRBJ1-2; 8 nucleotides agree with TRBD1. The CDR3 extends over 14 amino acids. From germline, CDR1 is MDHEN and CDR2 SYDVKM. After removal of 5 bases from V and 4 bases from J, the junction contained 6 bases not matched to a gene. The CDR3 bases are TGTGCCAGCAGTAAGACAGGGGCCAGCTATGGCTACACCTTC. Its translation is CASSKTGASYGYTF.

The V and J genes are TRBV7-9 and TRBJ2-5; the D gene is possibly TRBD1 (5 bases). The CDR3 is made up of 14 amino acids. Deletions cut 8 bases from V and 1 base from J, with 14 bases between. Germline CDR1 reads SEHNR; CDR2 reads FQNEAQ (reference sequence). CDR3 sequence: CASLRQSIQETQYF. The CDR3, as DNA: TGTGCCAGCCTCAGACAGAGTATCCAAGAGACCCAGTACTTC.

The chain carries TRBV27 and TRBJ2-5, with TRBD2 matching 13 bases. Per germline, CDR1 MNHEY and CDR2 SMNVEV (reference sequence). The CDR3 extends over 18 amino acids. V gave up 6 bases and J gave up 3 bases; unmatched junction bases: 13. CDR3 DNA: TGTGCCAGCAGCAATCGCGGACTAGCGGGAGTGTGGGAAGAGACCCAGTACTTC. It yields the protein CASSNRGLAGVWEETQYF.

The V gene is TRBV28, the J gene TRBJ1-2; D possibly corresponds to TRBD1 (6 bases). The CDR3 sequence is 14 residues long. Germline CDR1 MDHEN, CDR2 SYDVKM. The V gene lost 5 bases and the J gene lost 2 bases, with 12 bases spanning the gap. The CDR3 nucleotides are TGTGCCAGCAGTACAGAGGACAGCAACTATGGCTACACCTTC. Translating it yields CASSTEDSNYGYTF.

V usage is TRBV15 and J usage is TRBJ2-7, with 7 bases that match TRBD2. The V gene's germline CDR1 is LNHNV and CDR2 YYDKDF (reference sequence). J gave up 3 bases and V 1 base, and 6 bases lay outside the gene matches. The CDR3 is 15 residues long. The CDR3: CATSRGLAGIYEQYF. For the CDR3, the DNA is TGTGCCACCAGCAGAGGACTAGCCGGCATCTACGAGCAGTACTTC.

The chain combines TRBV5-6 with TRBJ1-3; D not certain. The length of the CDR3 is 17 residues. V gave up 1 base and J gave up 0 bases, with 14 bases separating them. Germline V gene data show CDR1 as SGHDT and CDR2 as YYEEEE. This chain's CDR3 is CASSLYGPKISGNTIYF. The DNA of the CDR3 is TGTGCCAGCAGCTTGTATGGCCCGAAGATCTCTGGAAACACCATATATTTT.

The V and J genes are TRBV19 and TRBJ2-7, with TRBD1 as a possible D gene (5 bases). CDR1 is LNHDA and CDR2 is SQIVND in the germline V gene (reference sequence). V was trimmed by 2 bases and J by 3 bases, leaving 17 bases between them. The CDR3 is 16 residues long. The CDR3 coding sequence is TGTGCCAGTAGTATATTTCAGGGTAATGCGGTCTACGAGCAGTACTTC. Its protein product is CASSIFQGNAVYEQYF.

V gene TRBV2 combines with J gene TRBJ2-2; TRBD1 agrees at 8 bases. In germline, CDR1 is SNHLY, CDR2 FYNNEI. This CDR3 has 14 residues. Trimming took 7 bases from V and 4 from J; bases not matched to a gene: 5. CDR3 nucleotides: TGTGCCAGCAAGGCGACAGGGGCCACCGGGGAGCTGTTTTTT. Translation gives CASKATGATGELFF.